These 12 T cell receptor beta chains were all obtained from the same sample, sequenced in a study of blood T cell repertoires in COVID-19. TCRdb's table, derived via immunoSEQ multiplex PCR, lists solely in-frame clones and lacks some. The table records 100,000 to 150,000 clones, roughly three quarters of them present only once. The sample comprised peripheral blood. The receptors originated from an older woman with acute or convalescent COVID-19.

The CDR3 sequence: CASSLDRETDTQYF. CDR3 DNA sequence: TGCGCCAGCAGCTTGGACAGGGAAACAGATACGCAGTATTTT. V usage is TRBV5-1 and J usage is TRBJ2-3; TRBD1 is a possible D gene (6 bases). The CDR3 runs 14 residues. V lost 0 bases to trimming and J lost 3 bases, with 8 bases between them. Germline V gene sequence: CDR1 SGHRS, CDR2 YFSETQ.

In this sample, this clone turned up once. The J gene is TRBJ1-4, the V gene TRBV28; 8 bases fit TRBD1. The CDR3 sequence is 14 residues long. The V gene's germline CDR1 is MDHEN and CDR2 SYDVKM. The junction had 5 bases not matched to a gene; V was cut back by 5 bases and J by 6 bases. The CDR3 region has the DNA TGTGCCAGCAGTCCAGGGGGCGCGGATGAAAAACTGTTTTTT. This encodes CASSPGGADEKLFF. The entire variable domain, with the rest obtained from reference TRBV28 and TRBJ1-4, is as follows: DVKVTQSSRYLVKRTGEKVFLECVQDMDHENMFWYRQDPGLGLRLIYFSYDVKMKEKGDIPEGYSVSREKKERFSLILESASTNQTSMYLCASSPGGADEKLFFGSGTQLSVL.

The chain carries TRBV7-9 and TRBJ2-5; tentatively, D is TRBD1 (5 bases). Germline assignment: CDR1 SEHNR and CDR2 FQNEAQ (reference sequence). The CDR3 is 16 amino acids. V lost 8 bases, J lost 0 bases, and 19 bases lay in between. The DNA for the CDR3 is TGTGCCAGCGAACCAACCGAGAAGGGGTACCAAGAGACCCAGTACTTC. Translation gives CASEPTEKGYQETQYF.

This clone was observed a handful of times. The chain employs TRBV2 and TRBJ2-1, with D perhaps TRBD1 (6 bases). The V end was cut by 5 bases, the J end by 1 base, with 6 bases between. Per germline, CDR1 SNHLY and CDR2 FYNNEI. The CDR3 length is 13 residues. The CDR3 DNA follows: TGTGCCAGCAGTACAGGGTCCTACAATGAGCAGTTCTTC. Protein: CASSTGSYNEQFF.

This clone was seen only a few times. The CDR3 sequence is CASSLQSTEAFF. The CDR3 nucleotides read TGTGCCAGCAGCCTACAGAGCACTGAAGCTTTCTTT. J is TRBJ1-1 and V is TRBV28; D call uncertain. The germline V gene has CDR1 MDHEN and CDR2 SYDVKM. CDR3 length: 12 residues. Trimming shortened V by 6 bases and J by 4 bases, and 9 bases separated the two germline ends.

This sequence joins TRBV4-3 and TRBJ2-3; 13 bases match TRBD2. CDR1 LGHNA and CDR2 YSLEER come from the germline V gene. V was clipped by 1 base and J by 2 bases; unmatched bases: 3. The CDR3 contains 17 residues. The CDR3 bases are TGCGCCAGCAGCCAAGTCGGGACTAGCGGGGCCACAGATACGCAGTATTTT. This sequence encodes CASSQVGTSGATDTQYF.

The chain has TRBV6-5 and TRBJ2-7; 7 nucleotides line up with TRBD2. This CDR3 is 15 amino acids long. J was trimmed by 3 bases and V by 5 bases; bases with no gene match: 10. Germline assignment: CDR1 MNHEY and CDR2 SVGAGI. CDR3: CASSQSHGGSYEQYF. DNA for the CDR3: TGTGCCAGCAGTCAATCCCACGGGGGGAGCTACGAGCAGTACTTC.

V usage is TRBV28 and J usage is TRBJ2-6; D is unresolved. The CDR3 is 15 amino acids. The germline V gene encodes CDR1 MDHEN and CDR2 SYDVKM. Trimming pared 5 bases from V and 4 bases from J, leaving 12 bases between. The CDR3 loop is CASSPPRSGANVLTF. CDR3 DNA sequence: TGTGCCAGCAGTCCCCCCAGGTCCGGGGCCAACGTCCTGACTTTC.

The chain couples TRBV10-3 to TRBJ2-1; 8 nucleotides align to TRBD2. This CDR3 region has 15 residues. After removal of 3 bases from V and 7 bases from J, the junction contained 8 bases not matched to a gene. Germline lookup yields CDR1 ENHRY and CDR2 SYGVKD. The CDR3 DNA sequence: TGTGCCATCAGTGATCCCGGGACTAGTATGAATGAGCAGTTCTTC. Its protein is CAISDPGTSMNEQFF.

This clone was observed a handful of times. This chain uses TRBV19 with TRBJ1-1; weak D call: TRBD1 (5 bases). The length of the CDR3 is 11 residues. In germline, CDR1 is LNHDA, CDR2 SQIVND (reference sequence). Trimming removed 8 bases from V and 4 bases from J, with 8 bases in between. CDR3 coding DNA: TGTGCCAGTCGGAGGGGCACTGAAGCTTTCTTT. It yields the protein CASRRGTEAFF.

The chain couples TRBV24-1 to TRBJ2-1; the D gene is possibly TRBD2 (5 bases). Trimming removed 7 bases at V and 4 bases at J, with 19 bases between. The CDR3 is 16 residues long. Germline CDR1 reads KGHDR; CDR2 reads SFDVKD. The DNA for the CDR3 is TGTGCCACCAGCGATACGGGCTCACGGGGATACAATGAGCAGTTCTTC. Translating gives CATSDTGSRGYNEQFF.

This rearrangement joins TRBV19 to TRBJ2-1; 12 bases match TRBD2. Trimming cost V 10 bases and J 4 bases; bases outside gene matches: 14. The CDR3 length is 17 residues. CDR1 is LNHDA, CDR2 SQIVND, per germline (reference sequence). The CDR3 sequence is CATPPHPGTSGYNEQFF. For the CDR3, the DNA is TGTGCCACCCCCCCCCACCCGGGGACTAGCGGGTACAATGAGCAGTTCTTC.